This TCR beta chain derives from a study of T cell changes during pregnancy in multiple sclerosis. Only in-frame clones appear in the TCRdb table, and some are missing; sequencing was by immunoSEQ multiplex PCR. The sample contains approximately 48,000 clones, around nine tenths of which appear only once. CDR1 and CDR2 from the germline V gene are SGHNT and YYREEE (reference sequence). The CDR3 sequence is 13 residues long. The V end lost 0 bases, the J end lost 5 bases, and 6 bases lay between the germline ends. The chain joins TRBV5-4 to TRBJ1-5, with D unresolved. The source of this sequence is a female donor with multiple sclerosis, enrolled in a pregnancy study. The sample consisted of CD4+ T cells from peripheral blood mononuclear cells, taken after pregnancy. This chain's CDR3 is CASSLDRDQPQHF. For the CDR3, the DNA is TGTGCCAGCAGCTTGGATCGGGATCAGCCCCAGCATTTT. The full variable domain, in which reference TRBV5-4 and TRBJ1-5 provide the parts outside the CDR3, is ETGVTQSPTHLIKTRGQQVTLRCSSQSGHNTVSWYQQALGQGPQFIFQYYREEENGRGNFPPRFSGLQFPNYSSELNVNALELDDSALYLCASSLDRDQPQHFGDGTRLSIL.